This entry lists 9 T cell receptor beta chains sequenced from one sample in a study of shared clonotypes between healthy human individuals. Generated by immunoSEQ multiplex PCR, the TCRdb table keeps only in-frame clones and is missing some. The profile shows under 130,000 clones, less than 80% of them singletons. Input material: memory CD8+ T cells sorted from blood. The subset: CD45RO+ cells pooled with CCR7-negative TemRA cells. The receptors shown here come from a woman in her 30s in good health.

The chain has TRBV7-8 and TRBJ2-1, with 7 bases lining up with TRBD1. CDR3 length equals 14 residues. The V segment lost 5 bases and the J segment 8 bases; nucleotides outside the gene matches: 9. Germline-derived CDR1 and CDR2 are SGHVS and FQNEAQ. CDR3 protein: CASSAGTAWDEQFF. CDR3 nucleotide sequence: TGTGCCAGCAGCGCCGGGACAGCCTGGGATGAGCAGTTCTTC.

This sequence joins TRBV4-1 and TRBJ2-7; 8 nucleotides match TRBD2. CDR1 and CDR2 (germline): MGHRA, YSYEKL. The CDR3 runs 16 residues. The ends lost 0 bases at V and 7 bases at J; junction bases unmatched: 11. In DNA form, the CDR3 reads TGCGCCAGCAGCCAAGAATGGGGACTAGTGGGTAGGGAGCAGTACTTC. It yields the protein CASSQEWGLVGREQYF.

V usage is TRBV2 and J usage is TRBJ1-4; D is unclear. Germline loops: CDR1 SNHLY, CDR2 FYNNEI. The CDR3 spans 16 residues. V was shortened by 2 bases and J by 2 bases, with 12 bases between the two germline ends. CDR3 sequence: CASSEWGTVTNEKLFF. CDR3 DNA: TGTGCCAGCAGTGAATGGGGAACCGTGACTAATGAAAAACTGTTTTTT.

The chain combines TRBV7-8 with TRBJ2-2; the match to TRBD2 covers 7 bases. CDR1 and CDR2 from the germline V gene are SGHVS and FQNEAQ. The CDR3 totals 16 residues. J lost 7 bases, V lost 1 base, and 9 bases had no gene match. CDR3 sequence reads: CASSLVGGSMHGELFF. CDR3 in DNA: TGTGCCAGCAGCTTAGTGGGCGGGAGCATGCACGGGGAGCTGTTTTTT.

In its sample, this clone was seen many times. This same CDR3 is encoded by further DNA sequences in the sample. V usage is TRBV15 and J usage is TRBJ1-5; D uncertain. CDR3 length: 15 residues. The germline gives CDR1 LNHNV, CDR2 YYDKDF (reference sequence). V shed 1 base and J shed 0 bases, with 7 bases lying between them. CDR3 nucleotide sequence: TGTGCCACCAGCAGAGCAAGGCTTAGCAATCAGCCCCAGCATTTT. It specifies CATSRARLSNQPQHF.

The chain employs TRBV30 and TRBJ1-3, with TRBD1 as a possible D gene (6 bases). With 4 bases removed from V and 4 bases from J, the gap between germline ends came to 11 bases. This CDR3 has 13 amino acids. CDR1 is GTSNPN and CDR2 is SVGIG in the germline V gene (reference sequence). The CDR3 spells CAWKQGAGNTIYF. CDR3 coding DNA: TGTGCCTGGAAACAGGGAGCCGGAAACACCATATATTTT.

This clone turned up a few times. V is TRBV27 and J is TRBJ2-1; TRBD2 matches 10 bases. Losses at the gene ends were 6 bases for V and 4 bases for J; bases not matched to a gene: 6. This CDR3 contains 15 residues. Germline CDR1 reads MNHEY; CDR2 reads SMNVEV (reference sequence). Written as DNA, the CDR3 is TGTGCCAGCAGATTAATAGCGGGAGGTTACAATGAGCAGTTCTTC. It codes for CASRLIAGGYNEQFF.

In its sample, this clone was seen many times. The CDR3 DNA reads as TGCGCCAGCAGCCAAAGGGGGAAGAATTCACCCCTCCACTTT. Its protein product is CASSQRGKNSPLHF. The chain uses TRBV4-1 and TRBJ1-6; possible D gene TRBD1, 6 bases. The germline V gene has CDR1 MGHRA and CDR2 YSYEKL. This CDR3 contains 14 residues. Deletions cut 2 bases from V and 7 bases from J, with 9 bases between.

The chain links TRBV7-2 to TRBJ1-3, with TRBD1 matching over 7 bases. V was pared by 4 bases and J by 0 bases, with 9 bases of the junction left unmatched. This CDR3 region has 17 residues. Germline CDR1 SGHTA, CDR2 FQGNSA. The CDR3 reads CASSWQTGMYSGNTIYF. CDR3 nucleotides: TGTGCCAGCAGCTGGCAGACAGGGATGTACTCTGGAAACACCATATATTTT.